The rows below give T cell receptor beta chains drawn from one sample of a study of T cell responses to AZD1222 COVID-19 vaccine. Assay: immunoSEQ multiplex PCR; the TCRdb copy retains only in-frame clones and omits some. The table has 50,000 or so clones, around 91% seen once. The source was peripheral blood, collected 28 days after the second AZD1222 dose. The receptors here all came from an adult who received the AZD1222 COVID-19 vaccine. Both conserved end residues are part of each CDR3. Fields, in order: V gene, J gene, CDR3 protein.

V gene: TRBV11-2
J gene: TRBJ2-7
CDR3 protein: CASSSESGPMVNEQYF

V gene: TRBV6-1
J gene: TRBJ1-3
CDR3 protein: CASSEYGENSGNTIYF

V gene: TRBV30
J gene: TRBJ2-7
CDR3 protein: CAWRVLGYGTPLGQEDYEQYF

V gene: TRBV2
J gene: TRBJ2-3
CDR3 protein: CASSIATDTQYF

V gene: TRBV27
J gene: TRBJ1-2
CDR3 protein: CASSPSGVYGYTF

V gene: TRBV5-6
J gene: TRBJ2-5
CDR3 protein: CASSTTSGGTRGTQYF

V gene: TRBV2
J gene: TRBJ2-7
CDR3 protein: CASSEEVRRPYEQYF

V gene: TRBV19
J gene: TRBJ1-6
CDR3 protein: CASGQGESPLHF

V gene: TRBV27
J gene: TRBJ2-5
CDR3 protein: CASSPNGRETQYF

V gene: TRBV28
J gene: TRBJ2-1
CDR3 protein: CASTTMGLAGAYNEQFF

V gene: TRBV20-1
J gene: TRBJ2-1
CDR3 protein: CSASAELVYPYNEQFF